This T cell receptor (beta chain) was retrieved from a study of cytomegalovirus exposure and HLA in healthy donors (dated by TCRdb to about 2017). At the level of the whole study: The 650 to 750 repertoires of the first cohort and the 110 or so validation repertoires were produced on the same platform, according to a later analysis. The study was designed to test whether signatures of past pathogen exposure could be identified by cataloging public T cell receptors. Besides the first cohort of 550 to 750 subjects, a separate validation cohort made up of roughly 130 different subjects was used. To predict cytomegalovirus infection status, the study combined high-throughput TCR immunosequencing, statistical association of individual TCRs with disease status, and machine learning.

Worth noting for this clone: The antigen it binds to is not known. Per-base qualities were not stored, and no clone one base away is much larger.

Study-level results and caveats: It was suggested by the authors that the approach could potentially be generalized to other disease states and immunological phenotypes. The study gave a list of 150 to 200 TCR beta chains associated with cytomegalovirus. All 130 or so repertoires were used to score co-occurrence in the validation cohort in a later analysis, because that analysis had no HLA typing for the cohort. Most TCR sequences were observed very rarely across donors, whereas some public TCRs were present in many individuals. A few of the identified cytomegalovirus-associated TCR beta chains were confirmed in vitro to be specific for cytomegalovirus antigens. Of the cluster scores, roughly 95% were above 0 in a later analysis, which found that TCRs clustered in the first cohort also tended to co-occur in the 120 validation repertoires. In both the original and validation cohorts, the classifier was reported to diagnose cytomegalovirus status with high specificity and sensitivity.

Separate from the approximately 700-subject first cohort, the validation cohort of 120 subjects was the group to which the donors belonged. Library prep was done by the immunoSEQ multiplex PCR assay. Processing in the source paper ran as follows. A statistical classification framework was developed to diagnose cytomegalovirus status using the catalog of TCR beta chain sequences. In TCRdb, the immuneACCESS table is reduced to in-frame sequences with V and J assigned. These tables do not hold every clone; where another copy was compared, an unresolved V gene accounts for under half, and the others remain unexplained. D and trimming were read from the DNA, whereas the V and J calls and clone size are those reported in that table. In this sample the table shows 100,000 to 150,000 clones, roughly 89% of which occur a single time. The top ten clones comprise over 3% of the sample. From cysteine to phenylalanine, the CDR3 is 14 amino acids long. The entry retains the CDR3 DNA only, 42 bases that are in frame from base 1. The CDR1 and CDR2 encoded by the germline V gene are SNHLY and FYNNEI. Relative to germline, V is 2 bases shorter and J is 1 base shorter, with 8 bases between their ends.

The receptor was isolated from a man younger than 45 in good health and CMV-seronegative. The sequence joins TRBV2 to TRBJ2-5; TRBD2 is a weak D gene call, 6 bases matching. The sequencing sample was made of PBMCs. The CDR3 corresponds to CASSETRGQETQYF. The DNA is TGTGCCAGCAGTGAAACGCGGGGCCAAGAGACCCAGTACTTC.